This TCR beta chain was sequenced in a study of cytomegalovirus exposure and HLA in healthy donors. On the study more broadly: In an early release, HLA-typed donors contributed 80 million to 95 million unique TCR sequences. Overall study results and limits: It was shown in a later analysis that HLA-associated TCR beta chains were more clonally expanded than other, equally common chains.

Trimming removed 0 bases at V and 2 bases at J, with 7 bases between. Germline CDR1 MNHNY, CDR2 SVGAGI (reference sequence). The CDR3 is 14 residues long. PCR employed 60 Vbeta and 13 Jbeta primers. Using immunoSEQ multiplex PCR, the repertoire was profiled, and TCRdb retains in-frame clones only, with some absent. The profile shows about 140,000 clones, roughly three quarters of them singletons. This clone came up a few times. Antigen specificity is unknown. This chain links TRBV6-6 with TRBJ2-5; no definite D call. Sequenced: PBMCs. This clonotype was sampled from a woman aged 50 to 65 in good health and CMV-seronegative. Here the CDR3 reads CASSYSRGQETQYF. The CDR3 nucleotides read TGTGCCAGCAGTTACTCTAGAGGACAAGAGACCCAGTACTTC.